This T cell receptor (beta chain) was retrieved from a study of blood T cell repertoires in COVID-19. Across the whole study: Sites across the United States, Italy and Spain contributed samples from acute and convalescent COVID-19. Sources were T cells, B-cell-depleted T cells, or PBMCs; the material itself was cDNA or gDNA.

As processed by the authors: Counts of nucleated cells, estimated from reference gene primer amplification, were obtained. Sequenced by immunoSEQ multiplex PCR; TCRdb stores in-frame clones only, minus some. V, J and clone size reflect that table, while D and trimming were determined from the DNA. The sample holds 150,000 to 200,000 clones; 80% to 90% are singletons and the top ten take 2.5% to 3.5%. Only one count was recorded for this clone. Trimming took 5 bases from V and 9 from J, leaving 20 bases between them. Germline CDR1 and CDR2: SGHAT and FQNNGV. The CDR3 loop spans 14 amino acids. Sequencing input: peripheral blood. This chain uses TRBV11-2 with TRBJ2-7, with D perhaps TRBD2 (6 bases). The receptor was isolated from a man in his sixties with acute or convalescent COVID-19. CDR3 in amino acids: CASSPQRPGVGQYF. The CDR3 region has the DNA TGTGCCAGCAGCCCGCAGCGGCCGGGGGTTGGGCAGTACTTC.